This T cell receptor (beta chain) was obtained from a study of blood T cell repertoires in COVID-19. The table came from immunoSEQ multiplex PCR; TCRdb's copy has only in-frame clones and leaves some out. This sample carries 110,000 to 150,000 clones, approximately 79% of them seen once, and the ten largest clones take over 6.5%. Germline CDR1 is SGHTS and CDR2 is YDEGEE. This CDR3 has 14 amino acids. Worth noting for this clone: One junction end does not reproduce the germline sequence, and a read error may be involved.

The origin of this receptor is a man aged 45-65 years with active or convalescent COVID-19. The rearrangement joins TRBV5-8 to TRBJ2-1; 11 positions agree with TRBD1. The specimen was peripheral blood. This chain's CDR3 is CASSPGTGGEITVF. As DNA, the CDR3 is TGTGCCAGCAGCCCCGGGACAGGGGGGGAGATAACGGTCTTC.